This T cell receptor (beta chain) was found in a study of blood T cell repertoires in COVID-19. Study-level information: The study drew acute and convalescent COVID-19 samples from the United States, Italy and Spain. In each case, the material was cDNA or gDNA derived from T cells, B-cell-depleted T cells, or PBMCs.

This clone was recorded only once. Study processing details: Amplified reference gene primers provided the basis for estimating nucleated cell counts. Repertoires were generated with immunoSEQ multiplex PCR, while TCRdb's copy carries only in-frame clones and drops some. The DNA gave D and trimming, while V, J and clone size come from that table. This table holds fewer than 250,000 clones, approximately 91% found once. Trimming removed 5 bases at V and 4 bases at J, with 18 bases between. In germline, CDR1 is SGHVS, CDR2 FQNEAQ. This CDR3 is built from 16 residues. The V call is TRBV7-8, the J call TRBJ1-5; weak D call: TRBD1 (5 bases). Material for sequencing was peripheral blood. This clonotype was sampled from a man aged 55 to 69 who had recovered from COVID-19. CDR3 sequence reads: CASSHLRWGDNQPQHF. CDR3 DNA sequence: TGTGCCAGCAGCCACCTCCGGTGGGGGGATAATCAGCCCCAGCATTTT.